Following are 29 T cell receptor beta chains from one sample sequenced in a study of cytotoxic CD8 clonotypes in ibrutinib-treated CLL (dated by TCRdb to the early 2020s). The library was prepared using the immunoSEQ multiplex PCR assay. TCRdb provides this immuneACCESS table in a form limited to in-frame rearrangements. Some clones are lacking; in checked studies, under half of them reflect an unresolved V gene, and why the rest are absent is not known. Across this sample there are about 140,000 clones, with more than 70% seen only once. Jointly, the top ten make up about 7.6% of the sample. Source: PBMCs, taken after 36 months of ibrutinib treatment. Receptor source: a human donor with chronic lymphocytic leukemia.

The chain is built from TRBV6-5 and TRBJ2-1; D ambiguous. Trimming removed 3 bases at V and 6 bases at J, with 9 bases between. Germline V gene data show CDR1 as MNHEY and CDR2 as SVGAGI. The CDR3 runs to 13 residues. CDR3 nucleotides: TGTGCCAGCAGTTATTTGGGAATCAATGAGCAGTTCTTC. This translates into CASSYLGINEQFF.

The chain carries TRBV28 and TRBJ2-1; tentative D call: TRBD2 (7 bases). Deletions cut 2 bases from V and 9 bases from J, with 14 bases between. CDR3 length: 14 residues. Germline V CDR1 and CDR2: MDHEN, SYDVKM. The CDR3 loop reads CASSLGGAYGEQFF. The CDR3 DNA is TGTGCCAGCAGTTTAGGGGGGGCGTACGGTGAGCAGTTCTTC.

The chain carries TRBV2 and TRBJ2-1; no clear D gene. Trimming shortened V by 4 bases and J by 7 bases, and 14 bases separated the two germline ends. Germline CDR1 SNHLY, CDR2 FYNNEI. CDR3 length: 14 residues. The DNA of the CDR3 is TGTGCCAGCAGTGTTAGGAGAAGTATTAATGAGCAGTTCTTC. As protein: CASSVRRSINEQFF.

This CDR3 is CASSLEPGLAARAAQYF. In nucleotides, the CDR3 is TGTGCCAGCAGCTTAGAGCCTGGACTAGCGGCCCGAGCCGCCCAGTACTTC. The chain combines TRBV11-2 with TRBJ2-5, with 10 bases fitting TRBD2. V lost 0 bases, J lost 9 bases, and 13 bases stayed unmatched. The germline V gene has CDR1 SGHAT and CDR2 FQNNGV. The CDR3 runs to 17 residues.

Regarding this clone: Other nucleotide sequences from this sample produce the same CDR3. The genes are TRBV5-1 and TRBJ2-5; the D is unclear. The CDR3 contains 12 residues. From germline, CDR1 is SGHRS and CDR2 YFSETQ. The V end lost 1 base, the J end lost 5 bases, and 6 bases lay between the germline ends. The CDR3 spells CASSLSRETQYF. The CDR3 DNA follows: TGCGCCAGCAGCTTGTCGAGGGAGACCCAGTACTTC.

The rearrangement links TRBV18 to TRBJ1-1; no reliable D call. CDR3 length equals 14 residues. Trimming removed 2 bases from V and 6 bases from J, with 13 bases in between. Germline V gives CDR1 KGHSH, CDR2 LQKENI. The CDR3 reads CASSPDARWAEAFF. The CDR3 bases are TGTGCCAGCTCACCAGACGCCAGGTGGGCTGAAGCTTTCTTT. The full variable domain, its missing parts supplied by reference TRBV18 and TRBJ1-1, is NAGVMQNPRHLVRRRGQEARLRCSPMKGHSHVYWYRQLPEEGLKFMVYLQKENIIDESGMPKERFSAEFPKEGPSILRIQQVVRGDSAAYFCASSPDARWAEAFFGQGTRLTVV.

The CDR3 spells CASSSTWVGAGQPQHF. The CDR3 DNA is TGTGCCAGCAGTTCCACTTGGGTTGGGGCCGGTCAGCCCCAGCATTTT. V and J are TRBV6-5 and TRBJ1-5, with TRBD1 as a possible D gene (5 bases). V dropped 4 bases and J dropped 6 bases, with 19 bases sitting between them. The germline gives CDR1 MNHEY, CDR2 SVGAGI. This CDR3 has 16 amino acids.

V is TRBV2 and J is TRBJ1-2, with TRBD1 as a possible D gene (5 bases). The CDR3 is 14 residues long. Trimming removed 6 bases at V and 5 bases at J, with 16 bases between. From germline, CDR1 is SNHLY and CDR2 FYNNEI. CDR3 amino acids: CASSEFRDSYGYTF. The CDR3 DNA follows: TGTGCCAGCAGCGAGTTCAGGGATAGTTATGGCTACACCTTC.

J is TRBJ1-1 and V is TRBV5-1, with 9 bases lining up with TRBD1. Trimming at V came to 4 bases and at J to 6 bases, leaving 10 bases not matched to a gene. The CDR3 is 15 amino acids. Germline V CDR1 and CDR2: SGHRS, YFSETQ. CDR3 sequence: CASSQLQGAVAEAFF. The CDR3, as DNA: TGCGCCAGCAGCCAATTACAGGGGGCGGTCGCTGAAGCTTTCTTT.

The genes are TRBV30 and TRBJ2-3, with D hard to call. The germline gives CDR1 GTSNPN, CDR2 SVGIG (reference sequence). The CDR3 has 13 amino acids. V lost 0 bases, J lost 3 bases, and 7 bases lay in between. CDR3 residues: CAWSVQGTDTQYF. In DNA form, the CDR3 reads TGTGCCTGGAGTGTACAAGGGACAGATACGCAGTATTTT.

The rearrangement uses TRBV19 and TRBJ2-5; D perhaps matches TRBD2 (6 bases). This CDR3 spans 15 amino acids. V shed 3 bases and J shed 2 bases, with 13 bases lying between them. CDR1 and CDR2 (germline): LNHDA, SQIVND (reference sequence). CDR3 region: CASSMLFSGQETQYF. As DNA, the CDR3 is TGTGCCAGTAGTATGCTCTTTAGCGGACAAGAGACCCAGTACTTC.

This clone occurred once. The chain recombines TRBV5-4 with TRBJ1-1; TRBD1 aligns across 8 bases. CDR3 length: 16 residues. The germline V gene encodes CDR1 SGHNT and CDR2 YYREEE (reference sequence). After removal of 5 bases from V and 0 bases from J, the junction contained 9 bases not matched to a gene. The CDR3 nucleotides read TGTGCCAGCAGGGCAGGGGGCCTGTTCATGAACACTGAAGCTTTCTTT. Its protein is CASRAGGLFMNTEAFF.

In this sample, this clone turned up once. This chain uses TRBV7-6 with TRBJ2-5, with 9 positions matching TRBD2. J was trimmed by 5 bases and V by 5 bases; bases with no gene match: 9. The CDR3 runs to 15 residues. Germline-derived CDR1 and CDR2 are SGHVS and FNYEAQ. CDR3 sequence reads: CASSPGAGGPETQYF. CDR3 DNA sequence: TGTGCCAGCAGCCCGGGGGCGGGGGGGCCGGAGACCCAGTACTTC.

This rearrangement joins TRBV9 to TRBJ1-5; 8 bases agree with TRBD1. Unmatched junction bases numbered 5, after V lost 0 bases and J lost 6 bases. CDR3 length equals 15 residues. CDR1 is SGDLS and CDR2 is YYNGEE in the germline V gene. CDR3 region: CASSVGQGAVQPQHF. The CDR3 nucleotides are TGTGCCAGCAGCGTAGGGCAGGGGGCTGTTCAGCCCCAGCATTTT.

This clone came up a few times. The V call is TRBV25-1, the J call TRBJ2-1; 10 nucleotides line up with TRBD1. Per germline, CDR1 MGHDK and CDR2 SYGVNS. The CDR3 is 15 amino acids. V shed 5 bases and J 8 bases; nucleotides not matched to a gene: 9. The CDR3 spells CASSLSAGQGYEQFF. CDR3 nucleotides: TGTGCCAGCAGTTTAAGCGCGGGACAGGGGTATGAGCAGTTCTTC.

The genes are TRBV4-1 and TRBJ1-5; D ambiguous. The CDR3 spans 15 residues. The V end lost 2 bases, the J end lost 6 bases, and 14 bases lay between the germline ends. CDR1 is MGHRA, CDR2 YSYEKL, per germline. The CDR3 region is CASSQRRAEGQPQHF. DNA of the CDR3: TGCGCCAGCAGCCAACGAAGAGCCGAGGGTCAGCCCCAGCATTTT.

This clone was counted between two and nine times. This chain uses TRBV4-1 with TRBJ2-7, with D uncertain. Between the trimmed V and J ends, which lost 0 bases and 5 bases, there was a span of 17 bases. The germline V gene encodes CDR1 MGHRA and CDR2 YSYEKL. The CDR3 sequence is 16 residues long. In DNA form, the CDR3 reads TGCGCCAGCAGCCAAGACCGGAACTGGGTTTTCGACGAGCAGTACTTC. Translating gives CASSQDRNWVFDEQYF.

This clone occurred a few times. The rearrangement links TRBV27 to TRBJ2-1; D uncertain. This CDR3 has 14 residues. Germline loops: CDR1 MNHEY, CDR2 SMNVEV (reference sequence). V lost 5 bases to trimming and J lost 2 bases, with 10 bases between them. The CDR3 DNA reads TGTGCCAGCAGTGAATTTGGCACCTACAATGAGCAGTTCTTC. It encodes CASSEFGTYNEQFF.

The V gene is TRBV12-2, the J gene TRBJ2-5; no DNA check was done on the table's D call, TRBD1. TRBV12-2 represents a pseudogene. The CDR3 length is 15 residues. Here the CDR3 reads CASRGLRDRQETQYF. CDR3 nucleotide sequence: TGTGCAAGTCGCGGCCTCCGGGACAGACAAGAGACCCAGTACTTC.

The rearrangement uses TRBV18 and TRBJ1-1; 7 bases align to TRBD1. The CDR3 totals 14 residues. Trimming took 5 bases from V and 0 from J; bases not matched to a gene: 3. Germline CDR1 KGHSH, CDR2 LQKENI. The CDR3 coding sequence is TGTGCCAGCTCAGCGACAGGGCTGAACACTGAAGCTTTCTTT. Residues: CASSATGLNTEAFF.

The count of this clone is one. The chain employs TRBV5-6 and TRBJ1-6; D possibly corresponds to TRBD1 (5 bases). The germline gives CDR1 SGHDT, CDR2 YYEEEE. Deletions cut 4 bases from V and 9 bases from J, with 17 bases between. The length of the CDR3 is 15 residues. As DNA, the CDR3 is TGTGCCAGCAGCGGCCATGGGACGTGGGGTTCACCCCTCCACTTT. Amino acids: CASSGHGTWGSPLHF.

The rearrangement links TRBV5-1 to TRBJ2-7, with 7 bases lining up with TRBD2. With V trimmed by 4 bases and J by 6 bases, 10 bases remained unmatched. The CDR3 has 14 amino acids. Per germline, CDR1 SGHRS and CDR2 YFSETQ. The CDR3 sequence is CASSLSGGFGEQYF. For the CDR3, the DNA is TGCGCCAGCAGCCTATCGGGGGGATTCGGCGAGCAGTACTTC. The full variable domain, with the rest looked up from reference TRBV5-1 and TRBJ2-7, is KAGVTQTPRYLIKTRGQQVTLSCSPISGHRSVSWYQQTPGQGLQFLFEYFSETQRNKGNFPGRFSGRQFSNSRSEMNVSTLELGDSALYLCASSLSGGFGEQYFGPGTRLTVT.

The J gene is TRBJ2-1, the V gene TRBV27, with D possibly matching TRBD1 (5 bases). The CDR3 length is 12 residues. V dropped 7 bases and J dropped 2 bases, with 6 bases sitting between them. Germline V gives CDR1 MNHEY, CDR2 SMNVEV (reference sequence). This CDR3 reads CASKGPYNEQFF. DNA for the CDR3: TGTGCCAGCAAGGGGCCCTACAATGAGCAGTTCTTC.

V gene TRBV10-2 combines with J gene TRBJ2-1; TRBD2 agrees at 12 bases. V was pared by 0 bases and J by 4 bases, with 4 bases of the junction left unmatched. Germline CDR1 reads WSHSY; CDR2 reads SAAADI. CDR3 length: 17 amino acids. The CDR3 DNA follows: TGCGCCAGCAGTGAGTCGTCTAGCGGGGGGGTTTACAATGAGCAGTTCTTC. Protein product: CASSESSSGGVYNEQFF.

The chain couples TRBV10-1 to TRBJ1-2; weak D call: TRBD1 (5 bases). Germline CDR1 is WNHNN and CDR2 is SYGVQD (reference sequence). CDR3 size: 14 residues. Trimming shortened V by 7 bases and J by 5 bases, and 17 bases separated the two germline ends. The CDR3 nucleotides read TGCGCCAGCATTTTTCAGTGGGGGTCGTATGGCTACACCTTC. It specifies CASIFQWGSYGYTF.

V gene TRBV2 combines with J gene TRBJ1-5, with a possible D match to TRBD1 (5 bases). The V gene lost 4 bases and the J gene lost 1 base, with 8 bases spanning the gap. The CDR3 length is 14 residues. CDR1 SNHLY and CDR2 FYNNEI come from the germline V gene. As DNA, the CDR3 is TGTGCCAGCAGTGTGGGGGGAAGCAATCAGCCCCAGCATTTT. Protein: CASSVGGSNQPQHF.

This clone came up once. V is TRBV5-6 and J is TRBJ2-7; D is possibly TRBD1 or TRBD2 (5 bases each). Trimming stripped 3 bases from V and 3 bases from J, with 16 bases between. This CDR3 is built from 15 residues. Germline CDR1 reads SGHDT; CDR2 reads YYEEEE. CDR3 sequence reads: CASSWEGWGYYEQYF. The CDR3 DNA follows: TGTGCCAGCAGCTGGGAAGGATGGGGGTACTACGAGCAGTACTTC.

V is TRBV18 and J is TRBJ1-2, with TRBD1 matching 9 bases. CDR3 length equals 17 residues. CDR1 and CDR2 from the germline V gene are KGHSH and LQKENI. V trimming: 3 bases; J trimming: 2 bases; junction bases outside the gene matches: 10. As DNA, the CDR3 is TGTGCCAGCTCACCGCGCGTAGGACAGGGGTTGAACTATGGCTACACCTTC. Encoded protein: CASSPRVGQGLNYGYTF.

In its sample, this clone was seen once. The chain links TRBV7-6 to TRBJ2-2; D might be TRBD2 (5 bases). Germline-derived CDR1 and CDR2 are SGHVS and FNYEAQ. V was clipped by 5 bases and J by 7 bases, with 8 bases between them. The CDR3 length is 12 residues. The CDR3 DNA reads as TGTGCCAGCAGCCCCGGAGGCGGGGAGCTGTTTTTT. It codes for CASSPGGGELFF.